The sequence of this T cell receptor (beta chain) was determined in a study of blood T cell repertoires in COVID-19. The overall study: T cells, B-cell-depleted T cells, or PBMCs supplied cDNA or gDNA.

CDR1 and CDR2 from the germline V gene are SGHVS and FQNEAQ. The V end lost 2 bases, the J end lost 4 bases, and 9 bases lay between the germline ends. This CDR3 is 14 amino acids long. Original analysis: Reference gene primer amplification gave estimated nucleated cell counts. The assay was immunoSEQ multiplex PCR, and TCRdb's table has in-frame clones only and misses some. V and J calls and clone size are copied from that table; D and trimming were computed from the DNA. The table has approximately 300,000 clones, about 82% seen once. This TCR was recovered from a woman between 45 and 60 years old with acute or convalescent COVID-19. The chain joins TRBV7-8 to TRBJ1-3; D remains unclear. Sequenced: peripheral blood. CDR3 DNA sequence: TGTGCCAGCAGCTTATCCCAGTCAGGAAACACCATATATTTT. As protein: CASSLSQSGNTIYF. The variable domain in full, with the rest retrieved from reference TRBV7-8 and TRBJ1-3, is GAGVSQSPRYKVAKRGQDVALRCDPISGHVSLFWYQQALGQGPEFLTYFQNEAQLDKSGLPSDRFFAERPEGSVSTLKIQRTQQEDSAVYLCASSLSQSGNTIYFGEGSWLTVV.